A selection of T cell receptor beta chains follows, all from one sample in a study of robustness of blood B and T cell sequencing. TCRdb itself ran the PCR reads through MiXCR, one entry per CDR3 protein. The sample contains 1,000 to 1,500 distinct CDR3 sequences, approximately 72% of which appear only once. Material for sequencing was peripheral blood. These TCRs come from a human donor in good health. CDR3s include the opening cysteine and the closing phenylalanine or tryptophan. D genes are given only for firm matches. The size of a clone is reported for some rows only, either as once, few or many, or as a class for expanded clones.

j_call v_call clone_size d_call cdr3_aa cdr3_nt
TRBJ2-2 TRBV27 once . CASKGRPTGELFF TGTGCCAGCAAAGGCAGACCTACCGGGGAGCTGTTTTTT
TRBJ2-7 TRBV5-6 . . CASTPGPGENEQYF TGTGCCAGCACTCCCGGACCCGGGGAGAACGAGCAGTACTTC
TRBJ1-2 TRBV11-3 few TRBD1 CASSGWTGSNYGYTF TGTGCCAGCAGCGGGTGGACAGGCAGTAACTATGGCTACACCTTC
TRBJ2-3 TRBV9 few . CASSVTRAWYDTQYF TGTGCCAGCAGCGTCACCCGGGCGTGGTACGATACGCAGTATTTT
TRBJ2-6 TRBV4-1 . TRBD2 CASSQVGGGRFLGANVLTF TGCGCCAGCAGCCAAGTCGGGGGGGGGCGCTTTCTCGGGGCCAACGTCCTGACTTTC
TRBJ1-2 TRBV5-6 . . CASSRDGSGYGYTF TGTGCCAGCAGCCGAGACGGGTCTGGCTATGGCTACACCTTC
TRBJ2-7 TRBV6-5 . TRBD1 CASSYGRQGYYEQYF TGTGCCAGCAGTTACGGGCGACAGGGGTACTACGAGCAGTACTTC
TRBJ1-2 TRBV29-1 large . CSAVGDNYGYTF TGCAGCGCCGTTGGGGATAACTATGGCTACACCTTC
TRBJ1-1 TRBV10-3 once TRBD1 CAISESWGQGSSTEAFF TGTGCCATCAGTGAGTCCTGGGGACAGGGGAGCAGTACTGAAGCTTTCTTT
TRBJ1-4 TRBV29-1 once . CSVRKGTNEKLFF TGCAGCGTCCGGAAGGGAACTAATGAAAAACTGTTTTTT